What follows describes a single TCR beta chain. Its cognate antigen has yet to be identified. It has no much larger one-base neighbor in the sample; base qualities were not kept. From a lookup of the germline V gene, CDR1 and CDR2 are SNHLY and FYNNEI. Trimming takes 6 bases off V and 6 bases off J; junction bases not matched to a gene: 7. Counted from cysteine to phenylalanine, this CDR3 has 15 amino acids. Only the CDR3 region is kept as DNA, spanning 45 bases read in frame from base 1. These data originate in a study of CD8 T cells in Susac syndrome (dated by TCRdb to the late 2010s). About the investigation overall: Of the Susac syndrome patients who were sequenced, 8 or 9 were in clinical remission while roughly six had clinically active disease. The study used repertoire sequencing to test whether antigen drove CD8+ T cell activation and differentiation in Susac syndrome. At the time of blood withdrawal, Susac syndrome patients were either therapy-naive, taking corticosteroids (with some also receiving IVIg), or on IVIg alone.

RNA was extracted using the RNeasy kit, and roughly 0.5 to 1 ug of the RNA was reverse transcribed with random hexamers. The immunoSEQ multiplex PCR assay, covering 54 Vbeta and 13 Jbeta segments, was used to amplify TCR beta CDR3 regions. PCR amplification bias was corrected using a synthetic template baseline for primer optimization and computational correction. The paper's data handling went like this. Reads were annotated to V, D and J genes per IMGT and analyzed with immunoSEQ Analyzer, keeping only productive sequences. Clonality was calculated as one minus the Shannon entropy normalized by log2 of the number of productive unique sequences. For each patient and control, public and private clones were evaluated within the 100 most prevalent clones. Clones were defined as Susac-specific when absent from the healthy and MS cohorts, from 1052 published viral clones and from other ImmuneACCESS disease sequences. The public reads were run again by TCRdb, first through fastp at Q25 and then through MiXCR, and only productive beta chains were kept. Merged by CDR3 protein, the rows form single entries marked with the most common genes and DNA. The V and J calls come from TCRdb's annotation, not from the publication. The sample data list approximately 260,000 distinct CDR3 sequences, and 90% to 97% of these were observed just once. The ten most abundant clones make up less than 0.11% of the sample.

Peripheral blood CD8+ and CD4+ T cells from healthy donors, Susac syndrome patients and multiple sclerosis patients were profiled using high-throughput TCR beta sequencing. Susac syndrome patients met recently defined diagnostic criteria for definite or probable disease. Bulk CD8+ and CD4+ T cells were purified by magnetic negative isolation, while CD8+ TEMRA cells were enriched using FACS. Blood was collected in EDTA tubes and processed within 24 hours, with PBMCs isolated through density gradient centrifugation. PBMCs destined for TCR sequencing were cryopreserved in liquid nitrogen and later thawed in a 37 °C water bath. The sorted or isolated CD4+, CD8+ and CD8+ TEMRA cells had a purity of 90% or higher. What the authors observed across the whole study: No clonal expansion was detected in the CD4+ T cell repertoire of Susac syndrome patients. The number of individuals in the TCR sequencing and HLA analysis was recognized as being relatively small.

In this chain, TRBV2 is recombined with TRBJ2-7; 14 junctional bases match TRBD2. The source of this sequence is a human donor with Susac syndrome. Sequencing was done on a sample of CD4+ T cells from PBMCs. The nucleotide sequence is given as TGTGCCAGCAGAACACGGACTAGCGGGAGGCCCGAGCAGTACTTC. Its protein is CASRTRTSGRPEQYF.